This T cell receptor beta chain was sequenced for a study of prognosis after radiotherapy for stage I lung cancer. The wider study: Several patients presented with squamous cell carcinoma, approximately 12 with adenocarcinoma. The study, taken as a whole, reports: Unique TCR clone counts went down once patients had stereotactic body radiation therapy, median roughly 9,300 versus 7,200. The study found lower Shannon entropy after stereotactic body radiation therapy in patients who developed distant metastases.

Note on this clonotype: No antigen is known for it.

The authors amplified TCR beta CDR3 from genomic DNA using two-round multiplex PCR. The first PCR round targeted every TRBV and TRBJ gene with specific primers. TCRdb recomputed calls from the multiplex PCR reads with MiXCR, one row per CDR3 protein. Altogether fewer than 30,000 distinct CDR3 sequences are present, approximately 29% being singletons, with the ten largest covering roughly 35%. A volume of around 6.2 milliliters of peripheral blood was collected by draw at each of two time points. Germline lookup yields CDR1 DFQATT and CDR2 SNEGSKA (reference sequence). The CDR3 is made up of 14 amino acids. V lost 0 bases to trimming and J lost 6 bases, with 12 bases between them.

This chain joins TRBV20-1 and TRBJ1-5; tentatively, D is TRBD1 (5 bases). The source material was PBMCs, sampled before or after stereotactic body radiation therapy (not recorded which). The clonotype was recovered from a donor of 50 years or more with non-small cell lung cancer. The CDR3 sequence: CSARDGRGRQPQHF. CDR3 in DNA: TGCAGTGCTAGAGATGGCCGGGGCCGTCAGCCCCAGCATTTT.